The 14 T cell receptor beta chains reported below all come from one sample, sequenced in a study of T cell responses to AZD1222 COVID-19 vaccine. The protocol was immunoSEQ multiplex PCR, while the TCRdb copy is restricted to in-frame clones and leaves out a portion. Of about 140,000 clones listed, more than 70% are singletons. The source was peripheral blood, collected 28 days after the second AZD1222 dose. These receptors came from an adult who received the AZD1222 COVID-19 vaccine.

The chain employs TRBV3-1 (or the pseudogene TRBV3-2) and TRBJ1-2, with 7 bases that match TRBD1. V lost 4 bases to trimming and J lost 2 bases; unmatched junction nucleotides: 1. CDR3 length: 13 amino acids. The germline V gene has CDR1 LGHDT and CDR2 YNNKEL (reference sequence). CDR3 sequence (DNA): TGTGCCAGCAGCCCACAGGGGAACTATGGCTACACCTTC. Encoded protein: CASSPQGNYGYTF.

The chain combines TRBV9 with TRBJ2-5; weak D call: TRBD1 (5 bases). The V gene lost 0 bases and the J gene lost 2 bases, with 5 bases spanning the gap. This CDR3 is built from 13 residues. Looked up from germline, CDR1 is SGDLS and CDR2 is YYNGEE. The chain's CDR3 is CASSVGTQETQYF. CDR3 DNA: TGTGCCAGCAGCGTAGGGACACAAGAGACCCAGTACTTC.

V and J are TRBV9 and TRBJ1-5, with D unresolved. Germline values: CDR1 SGDLS, CDR2 YYNGEE. The V gene lost 0 bases and the J gene lost 6 bases, with 13 bases spanning the gap. The CDR3 is made up of 15 amino acids. This CDR3 is CASSVGALDGQPQHF. Written as DNA, the CDR3 is TGTGCCAGCAGCGTAGGGGCATTAGATGGTCAGCCCCAGCATTTT.

The chain recombines TRBV4-1 with TRBJ2-4, with TRBD2 matching over 7 bases. CDR1 and CDR2 from the germline V gene are MGHRA and YSYEKL. The J segment lost 6 bases and the V segment lost 0 bases, leaving 5 bases of the junction unmatched. This CDR3 region has 15 residues. CDR3 nucleotides: TGCGCCAGCAGCCAAGAGCGGGGGAGGGGAAACATTCAGTACTTC. Amino acids: CASSQERGRGNIQYF.

This rearrangement joins TRBV7-8 to TRBJ1-1; D gene unclear. The CDR3 is made up of 16 amino acids. CDR1 is SGHVS, CDR2 FQNEAQ, per germline. The germline V and J ends were trimmed by 2 bases and 0 bases, with 13 bases remaining between them. The CDR3 region has the DNA TGTGCCAGCAGCTTAATTTTGGGAGGCGTGAACACTGAAGCTTTCTTT. Translated, it gives CASSLILGGVNTEAFF.

The CDR3 loop is CASSPPSVDEQYF. CDR3 DNA: TGTGCCAGCTCACCACCGTCGGTCGACGAGCAGTACTTC. The chain links TRBV18 to TRBJ2-7; D uncertain. The V end was cut by 0 bases, the J end by 5 bases, with 8 bases between. Germline CDR1 is KGHSH and CDR2 is LQKENI. There are 13 residues in the CDR3.

CDR3 bases: TGTGCCAGCAGCTCCACCGGGGCTAGCAATCAGCCCCAGCATTTT. Protein product: CASSSTGASNQPQHF. This chain connects TRBV9 to TRBJ1-5; D perhaps matches TRBD1 (5 bases). V lost 4 bases, J lost 0 bases, and 11 bases lay in between. Germline V gene data show CDR1 as SGDLS and CDR2 as YYNGEE. The CDR3 extends over 15 amino acids.

The chain couples TRBV5-1 to TRBJ2-1, with D perhaps matching TRBD2 (7 bases). This CDR3 is 16 amino acids long. Germline V CDR1 and CDR2: SGHRS, YFSETQ. Trimming took off 2 bases at V and 9 bases at J, with 21 bases between the two ends. The CDR3 sequence is CASSLVTGGAGVEQFF. CDR3 coding DNA: TGCGCCAGCAGCTTAGTTACCGGGGGCGCGGGGGTTGAGCAGTTCTTC.

This rearrangement joins TRBV29-1 to TRBJ1-2; no definite D call. The germline V gene encodes CDR1 SQVTM and CDR2 ANQGSEA. The CDR3 extends over 14 amino acids. V lost 4 bases to trimming and J lost 0 bases, with 12 bases between them. CDR3 residues: CSVVASGSNYGYTF. The CDR3 DNA sequence: TGCAGCGTTGTTGCGTCAGGCTCTAACTATGGCTACACCTTC.

This clone was seen once. The chain couples TRBV5-8 to TRBJ1-2; tentatively, D is TRBD1 (5 bases). The germline V and J ends were trimmed by 6 bases and 6 bases, with 18 bases remaining between them. The V gene's germline CDR1 is SGHTS and CDR2 YDEGEE. The CDR3 consists of 14 residues. The CDR3 loop reads CASTPSWGGNGYTF. The CDR3, as DNA: TGTGCCAGCACCCCGTCTTGGGGGGGGAATGGCTACACCTTC.

The table lists this clone with a count of one. The V gene is TRBV11-3, the J gene TRBJ2-7, with 12 bases identical to TRBD2. The junction had 8 bases not matched to a gene; V was cut back by 5 bases and J by 6 bases. The CDR3 spans 15 residues. Looked up from germline, CDR1 is SGHNT and CDR2 is YENEEA. CDR3 DNA: TGTGCCAGCAGCCACGGACTAGCGGGATGGGGCGAGCAGTACTTC. It translates to CASSHGLAGWGEQYF.

The rearrangement uses TRBV28 and TRBJ1-3; unclear D gene. The CDR3 length is 15 residues. Per germline, CDR1 MDHEN and CDR2 SYDVKM. Between the trimmed V and J ends, which lost 7 bases and 0 bases, there was a span of 13 bases. CDR3 DNA sequence: TGTGCCAGCACCCGGATAGCGTCCTCTGGAAACACCATATATTTT. Its protein is CASTRIASSGNTIYF.

The J gene is TRBJ1-4, the V gene TRBV28; a possible D gene is TRBD1 (6 bases). V was clipped by 5 bases and J by 8 bases, with 15 bases between them. In germline, CDR1 is MDHEN, CDR2 SYDVKM. The CDR3 runs to 14 residues. CDR3 sequence reads: CASSEDSRREKLFF. Written as DNA, the CDR3 is TGTGCCAGCAGTGAGGACAGTCGGAGGGAAAAACTGTTTTTT.

This clone was seen a single time. J is TRBJ2-1 and V is TRBV7-3; D is perhaps TRBD1 (6 bases). Germline V CDR1 and CDR2: SGHTA, FQGTGA. With 0 bases removed from V and 5 bases from J, the gap between germline ends came to 11 bases. The CDR3 totals 15 residues. The CDR3 sequence: CASSLTGGPNNEQFF. CDR3 bases: TGTGCCAGCAGCTTAACAGGGGGACCCAACAATGAGCAGTTCTTC.